This T cell receptor (beta chain) came from a study of blood T cell repertoires in COVID-19. Overall study: Researchers got acute and convalescent COVID-19 samples from the United States, Italy and Spain. The analysed material was cDNA or gDNA that came from T cells, B-cell-depleted T cells, or PBMCs.

The CDR3 runs 13 residues. CDR1 is SGHKS and CDR2 is YYEKEE in the germline V gene (reference sequence). With 4 bases removed from V and 1 base from J, the gap between germline ends came to 8 bases. Recruited during active infection, patients (from Seattle) were subsequently followed longitudinally. This clone was recorded only once. Original processing notes: The authors estimated nucleated cell counts from reference gene primer amplification. Data came from immunoSEQ multiplex PCR; TCRdb stores just in-frame clones and leaves some out. V, J and clone size derive from that table, while D and trimming were established from the DNA sequence. The table lists about 360,000 clones, less than 90% of them singletons, with 7.1% in the top ten.

Sequenced sample: peripheral blood. V is TRBV5-5 and J is TRBJ1-1; unclear D gene. The sequence came from a woman in her sixties with COVID-19, enrolled during active disease. CDR3 sequence: CASSGSSNTEAFF. The CDR3, as DNA: TGTGCCAGCAGCGGCTCCTCGAACACTGAAGCTTTCTTT.